The 25 T cell receptor beta chains given below trace back to one sample, sequenced in a study of T cells in localized non-small cell lung cancer. Repertoires were generated with immunoSEQ multiplex PCR, while TCRdb's copy carries only in-frame clones and drops some. This table holds about 12,000 clones, around 84% found once. Specimen: peripheral blood, collected before any cancer treatment. The origin of the receptors is a male donor older than 55 with stage III lung adenocarcinoma.

V usage is TRBV6-6 and J usage is TRBJ2-7, with 8 bases identical to TRBD1. This CDR3 has 15 amino acids. The junction had 8 bases not matched to a gene; V was cut back by 5 bases and J by 2 bases. CDR1 is MNHNY, CDR2 SVGAGI, per germline (reference sequence). As DNA, the CDR3 is TGTGCCAGCAGTCTGACAGGGGCCTCCGCCTACGAGCAGTACTTC. It translates to CASSLTGASAYEQYF.

The chain is built from TRBV6-1 and TRBJ2-2; 9 nucleotides line up with TRBD2. Per germline, CDR1 MNHNS and CDR2 SASEGT. V dropped 4 bases and J dropped 2; count of bases not matched to a gene: 2. The CDR3 runs to 15 residues. This CDR3 reads CASSARGGNTGELFF. CDR3 nucleotides: TGTGCCAGCAGTGCGCGGGGGGGTAACACCGGGGAGCTGTTTTTT.

The chain recombines TRBV5-6 with TRBJ1-3; D unresolved. This CDR3 has 15 residues. The V gene's germline CDR1 is SGHDT and CDR2 YYEEEE. The ends were cut back, 1 base at V and 2 bases at J, with 10 bases in the middle. CDR3 coding DNA: TGTGCCAGCAGCTTGTTTCTTCCGACTGGAAACACCATATATTTT. Translation: CASSLFLPTGNTIYF. The full variable domain, rest sourced from reference TRBV5-6 and TRBJ1-3, is DAGVTQSPTHLIKTRGQQVTLRCSPKSGHDTVSWYQQALGQGPQFIFQYYEEEERQRGNFPDRFSGHQFPNYSSELNVNALLLGDSALYLCASSLFLPTGNTIYFGEGSWLTVV.

The chain has TRBV2 and TRBJ2-2, with TRBD2 as a possible D gene (5 bases). The CDR3 length is 15 residues. Between the trimmed V and J ends, which lost 2 bases and 5 bases, there was a span of 12 bases. Per the germline V gene, CDR1 is SNHLY and CDR2 is FYNNEI. The CDR3 protein is CASSERVGRTGELFF. The CDR3 DNA follows: TGTGCCAGCAGTGAAAGGGTTGGGAGAACCGGGGAGCTGTTTTTT.

The chain carries TRBV5-6 and TRBJ2-5; D gene ambiguous. The CDR3 consists of 11 residues. Trimming stripped 3 bases from V and 4 bases from J, with 4 bases between. Germline V lookup: CDR1 SGHDT, CDR2 YYEEEE. The CDR3 is CASSWRETQYF. In DNA, the CDR3 is TGTGCCAGCAGCTGGAGAGAGACCCAGTACTTC.

This chain connects TRBV13 to TRBJ2-6; D is undetermined. The ends were cut back, 0 bases at V and 5 bases at J, with 5 bases in the middle. The germline CDR1 and CDR2 sequences are PRHDT and FYEKMQ (reference sequence). This CDR3 spans 14 amino acids. The CDR3 nucleotides are TGTGCCAGCAGCTTAGGACAGAGGGCCAACGTCCTGACTTTC. Encoded protein: CASSLGQRANVLTF.

The V and J genes are TRBV6-5 and TRBJ2-7; 9 nucleotides agree with TRBD1. The CDR3 length is 15 residues. Germline trimming cut 0 bases from V and 3 bases from J; bases unmatched to any gene: 3. Germline lookup yields CDR1 MNHEY and CDR2 SVGAGI. The CDR3 bases are TGTGCCAGCAGTTACTCGAAGGGACAGGGCTACGAGCAGTACTTC. Protein sequence: CASSYSKGQGYEQYF.

The CDR3 sequence is CASTRETGINQPQHF. The CDR3 DNA is TGTGCCAGTACCCGTGAGACAGGGATCAATCAGCCCCAGCATTTT. This sequence joins TRBV19 and TRBJ1-5; 7 bases match TRBD1. Germline-derived CDR1 and CDR2 are LNHDA and SQIVND (reference sequence). Germline trimming cut 7 bases from V and 3 bases from J; bases unmatched to any gene: 9. This CDR3 region has 15 residues.

V is TRBV30 and J is TRBJ1-3; no definite D call. This CDR3 is built from 14 residues. V lost 1 base and J lost 0, with 7 bases in between. Germline lookup yields CDR1 GTSNPN and CDR2 SVGIG (reference sequence). CDR3 sequence reads: CAWSALSSGNTIYF. In DNA form, the CDR3 reads TGTGCCTGGAGTGCCCTCAGCTCTGGAAACACCATATATTTT.

The chain couples TRBV7-9 to TRBJ2-6, with unresolved D. The CDR3 length is 15 residues. CDR1 SEHNR and CDR2 FQNEAQ come from the germline V gene (reference sequence). Trimming stripped 3 bases from V and 2 bases from J, with 8 bases between. The CDR3 spells CASSLFGTGANVLTF. DNA of the CDR3: TGTGCCAGCAGCTTGTTTGGAACTGGGGCCAACGTCCTGACTTTC.

This sequence joins TRBV29-1 and TRBJ1-4; D is undetermined. CDR1 and CDR2 from the germline V gene are SQVTM and ANQGSEA. V lost 4 bases, J lost 8 bases, and 20 bases lay in between. The CDR3 has 15 amino acids. In DNA form, the CDR3 reads TGCAGCGTTGCGTCCCGGGTTGGTCTGGAAGAAAAACTGTTTTTT. This gives the protein CSVASRVGLEEKLFF.

The chain uses TRBV6-1 and TRBJ2-1, with D perhaps matching TRBD1 or TRBD2 (5 bases each). The germline CDR1 and CDR2 sequences are MNHNS and SASEGT. Trimming cost V 8 bases and J 9 bases, with 20 bases left between them. The CDR3 has 14 amino acids. CDR3: CASGSGTLFSEQFF. CDR3 DNA: TGTGCCAGCGGATCCGGGACCCTCTTTTCTGAGCAGTTCTTC.

V is TRBV7-9 and J is TRBJ2-1; no clear D. Deletions cut 3 bases from V and 8 bases from J, with 8 bases between. CDR3 size: 12 residues. The V gene's germline CDR1 is SEHNR and CDR2 FQNEAQ (reference sequence). The CDR3: CASSLTGDEQFF. The CDR3, as DNA: TGTGCCAGCAGCTTGACTGGGGATGAGCAGTTCTTC.

The genes are TRBV6-1 and TRBJ2-3, with TRBD1 matching 8 bases. The V and J ends lost 6 bases and 4 bases, in that order; junction bases with no gene match: 9. The CDR3 totals 15 residues. The germline V gene has CDR1 MNHNS and CDR2 SASEGT. DNA for the CDR3: TGTGCCAGCAGGGGATGGACAGGGAGGTCAGATACGCAGTATTTT. Protein product: CASRGWTGRSDTQYF.

The V gene is TRBV11-3, the J gene TRBJ1-6, with a possible D match to TRBD1 (6 bases). Trimming stripped 4 bases from V and 7 bases from J, with 11 bases between. This CDR3 region has 14 residues. Germline CDR1 is SGHNT and CDR2 is YENEEA. The CDR3 region is CASSSGAANSPLHF. DNA for the CDR3: TGTGCCAGCAGCTCGGGGGCGGCGAATTCACCCCTCCACTTT. The full variable domain, completed using reference TRBV11-3 and TRBJ1-6, is EAGVVQSPRYKIIEKKQPVAFWCNPISGHNTLYWYLQNLGQGPELLIRYENEEAVDDSQLPKDRFSAERLKGVDSTLKIQPAELGDSAVYLCASSSGAANSPLHFGNGTRLTVT.

The chain recombines TRBV4-1 with TRBJ2-1; D is perhaps TRBD1 (5 bases). V was pared by 1 base and J by 7 bases, with 17 bases between. The germline CDR1 and CDR2 sequences are MGHRA and YSYEKL. The CDR3 runs to 16 residues. CDR3 residues: CASSQGLPAGLNEQFF. The CDR3, as DNA: TGCGCCAGCAGCCAAGGGTTACCGGCAGGGCTTAATGAGCAGTTCTTC.

V and J are TRBV13 and TRBJ1-1; 8 bases are a match to TRBD1. V lost 6 bases, J lost 7 bases, and 4 bases stayed unmatched. Germline V CDR1 and CDR2: PRHDT, FYEKMQ (reference sequence). This CDR3 is built from 12 residues. The CDR3 is CASRGTGLEAFF. The CDR3 coding sequence is TGTGCCAGCAGAGGGACAGGACTTGAAGCTTTCTTT.

The rearrangement joins TRBV18 to TRBJ2-5; D assignment may be TRBD1 or TRBD2 (5 bases each). The CDR3 loop spans 14 amino acids. Germline loops: CDR1 KGHSH, CDR2 LQKENI. Trimming left V 2 bases short and J 5 bases short, with 12 bases between. CDR3 DNA: TGTGCCAGCTCACCAGGGGGTTCTTGGGAGACCCAGTACTTC. Translation: CASSPGGSWETQYF.

CDR3 nucleotide sequence: TGTGCCTGGAGTGTACTGAGGGAAAAACTGTTTTTT. It is translated as CAWSVLREKLFF. V gene TRBV30 combines with J gene TRBJ1-4; D remains unclear. The CDR3 runs to 12 residues. Germline V lookup: CDR1 GTSNPN, CDR2 SVGIG (reference sequence). V shed 0 bases and J shed 8 bases, with 7 bases lying between them.

The V and J genes are TRBV28 and TRBJ1-2; possibly TRBD1 for D (6 bases). This CDR3 is built from 15 residues. Trimming cost V 2 bases and J 1 base, with 11 bases left between them. The germline V gene has CDR1 MDHEN and CDR2 SYDVKM. As DNA, the CDR3 is TGTGCCAGCAGTTTACAGGGGAGAGGTAACTATGGCTACACCTTC. It codes for CASSLQGRGNYGYTF.

V gene TRBV7-9 combines with J gene TRBJ1-1; the D gene is possibly TRBD1 (5 bases). Trimming took 5 bases from V and 0 from J, leaving 13 bases between them. The germline V gene has CDR1 SEHNR and CDR2 FQNEAQ (reference sequence). The CDR3 covers 15 residues. CDR3 residues: CASSAKGVMNTEAFF. The CDR3 DNA reads as TGTGCCAGCAGCGCTAAAGGGGTGATGAACACTGAAGCTTTCTTT.

The J gene is TRBJ2-6, the V gene TRBV6-5; weak D call: TRBD1 (6 bases). The CDR3 extends over 14 amino acids. CDR1 and CDR2 from the germline V gene are MNHEY and SVGAGI. V was trimmed by 5 bases and J by 4 bases, leaving 9 bases between them. The CDR3 region is CASSKRGGANVLTF. CDR3 bases: TGTGCCAGCAGTAAGAGGGGGGGGGCCAACGTCCTGACTTTC.

The chain joins TRBV6-4 to TRBJ1-1; unclear D gene. The CDR3 is made up of 15 amino acids. V lost 2 bases and J 6 bases, leaving 16 bases between the germline ends. Germline V CDR1 and CDR2: MRHNA, SNTAGT. DNA of the CDR3: TGTGCCAGCAGTGACGGGGTCGGGCGAGGCTCTGAAGCTTTCTTT. Translated: CASSDGVGRGSEAFF.

The gene calls are TRBV28 and TRBJ2-4; maybe TRBD2 (6 bases). Trimming took 4 bases from V and 13 from J, leaving 14 bases between them. The CDR3 runs to 12 residues. The germline CDR1 and CDR2 sequences are MDHEN and SYDVKM. The CDR3 nucleotides are TGTGCCAGCAGTTCAAATTTACTAGCACAGTACTTC. Translating it yields CASSSNLLAQYF.

The table lists this clone with a count of one. V usage is TRBV4-2 and J usage is TRBJ2-2; 9 nucleotides line up with TRBD2. Germline V gives CDR1 LGHNA, CDR2 YNFKEQ. V dropped 1 base and J dropped 5; count of bases not matched to a gene: 14. CDR3 length: 19 amino acids. For the CDR3, the DNA is TGTGCCAGCAGCCAAGTAAGGGGCGGGAGGGCCTTAGGGACCGGGGAGCTGTTTTTT. This gives the protein CASSQVRGGRALGTGELFF.